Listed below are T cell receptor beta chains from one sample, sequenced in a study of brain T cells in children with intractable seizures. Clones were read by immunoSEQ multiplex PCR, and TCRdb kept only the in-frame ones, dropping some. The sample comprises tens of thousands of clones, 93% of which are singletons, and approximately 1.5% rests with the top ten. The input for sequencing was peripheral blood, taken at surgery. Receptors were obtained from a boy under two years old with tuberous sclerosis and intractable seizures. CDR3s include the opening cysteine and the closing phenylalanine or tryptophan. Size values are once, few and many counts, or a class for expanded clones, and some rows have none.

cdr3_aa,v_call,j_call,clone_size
CASGDAGSGNTIYF,TRBV5-4,TRBJ1-3,.
CATSVSGTYNEQFF,TRBV24-1,TRBJ2-1,.
CASSSLPGTGGNEQFF,TRBV7-2,TRBJ2-1,.
CASSRGWNTEAFF,TRBV5-4,TRBJ1-1,.
CASSRILTGGEQYF,TRBV4-2,TRBJ2-7,.
CAISESNGQSYGYTF,TRBV10-3,TRBJ1-2,.
CASSLVGDTYNEQFF,TRBV5-1,TRBJ2-1,.
CASSLLFLAGAYEQYF,TRBV28,TRBJ2-7,.
CAWSVLGDTQYF,TRBV30,TRBJ2-3,.
CASRPGTVGSPLHF,TRBV11-3,TRBJ1-6,.
CATSDCGRGTVHEQYF,TRBV24-1,TRBJ2-7,.
CASSFSGSGANVLTF,TRBV7-3,TRBJ2-6,.
CASSQEVSYEQYF,TRBV4-1,TRBJ2-7,.
CASSAPSTDTQYF,TRBV3-1/TRBV3-2,TRBJ2-3,.
CASSQGASLPTDTQYF,TRBV4-2,TRBJ2-3,.
CASSYDGAGGSPLHF,TRBV6-5,TRBJ1-6,once
CASSPYGGGGLNEQFF,TRBV7-2,TRBJ2-1,.
CASSRLLGGREETQYF,TRBV7-9,TRBJ2-5,.
CAISERGLSDEQYF,TRBV10-3,TRBJ2-7,.
CASSRGTGVRETQYF,TRBV21-1,TRBJ2-5,.